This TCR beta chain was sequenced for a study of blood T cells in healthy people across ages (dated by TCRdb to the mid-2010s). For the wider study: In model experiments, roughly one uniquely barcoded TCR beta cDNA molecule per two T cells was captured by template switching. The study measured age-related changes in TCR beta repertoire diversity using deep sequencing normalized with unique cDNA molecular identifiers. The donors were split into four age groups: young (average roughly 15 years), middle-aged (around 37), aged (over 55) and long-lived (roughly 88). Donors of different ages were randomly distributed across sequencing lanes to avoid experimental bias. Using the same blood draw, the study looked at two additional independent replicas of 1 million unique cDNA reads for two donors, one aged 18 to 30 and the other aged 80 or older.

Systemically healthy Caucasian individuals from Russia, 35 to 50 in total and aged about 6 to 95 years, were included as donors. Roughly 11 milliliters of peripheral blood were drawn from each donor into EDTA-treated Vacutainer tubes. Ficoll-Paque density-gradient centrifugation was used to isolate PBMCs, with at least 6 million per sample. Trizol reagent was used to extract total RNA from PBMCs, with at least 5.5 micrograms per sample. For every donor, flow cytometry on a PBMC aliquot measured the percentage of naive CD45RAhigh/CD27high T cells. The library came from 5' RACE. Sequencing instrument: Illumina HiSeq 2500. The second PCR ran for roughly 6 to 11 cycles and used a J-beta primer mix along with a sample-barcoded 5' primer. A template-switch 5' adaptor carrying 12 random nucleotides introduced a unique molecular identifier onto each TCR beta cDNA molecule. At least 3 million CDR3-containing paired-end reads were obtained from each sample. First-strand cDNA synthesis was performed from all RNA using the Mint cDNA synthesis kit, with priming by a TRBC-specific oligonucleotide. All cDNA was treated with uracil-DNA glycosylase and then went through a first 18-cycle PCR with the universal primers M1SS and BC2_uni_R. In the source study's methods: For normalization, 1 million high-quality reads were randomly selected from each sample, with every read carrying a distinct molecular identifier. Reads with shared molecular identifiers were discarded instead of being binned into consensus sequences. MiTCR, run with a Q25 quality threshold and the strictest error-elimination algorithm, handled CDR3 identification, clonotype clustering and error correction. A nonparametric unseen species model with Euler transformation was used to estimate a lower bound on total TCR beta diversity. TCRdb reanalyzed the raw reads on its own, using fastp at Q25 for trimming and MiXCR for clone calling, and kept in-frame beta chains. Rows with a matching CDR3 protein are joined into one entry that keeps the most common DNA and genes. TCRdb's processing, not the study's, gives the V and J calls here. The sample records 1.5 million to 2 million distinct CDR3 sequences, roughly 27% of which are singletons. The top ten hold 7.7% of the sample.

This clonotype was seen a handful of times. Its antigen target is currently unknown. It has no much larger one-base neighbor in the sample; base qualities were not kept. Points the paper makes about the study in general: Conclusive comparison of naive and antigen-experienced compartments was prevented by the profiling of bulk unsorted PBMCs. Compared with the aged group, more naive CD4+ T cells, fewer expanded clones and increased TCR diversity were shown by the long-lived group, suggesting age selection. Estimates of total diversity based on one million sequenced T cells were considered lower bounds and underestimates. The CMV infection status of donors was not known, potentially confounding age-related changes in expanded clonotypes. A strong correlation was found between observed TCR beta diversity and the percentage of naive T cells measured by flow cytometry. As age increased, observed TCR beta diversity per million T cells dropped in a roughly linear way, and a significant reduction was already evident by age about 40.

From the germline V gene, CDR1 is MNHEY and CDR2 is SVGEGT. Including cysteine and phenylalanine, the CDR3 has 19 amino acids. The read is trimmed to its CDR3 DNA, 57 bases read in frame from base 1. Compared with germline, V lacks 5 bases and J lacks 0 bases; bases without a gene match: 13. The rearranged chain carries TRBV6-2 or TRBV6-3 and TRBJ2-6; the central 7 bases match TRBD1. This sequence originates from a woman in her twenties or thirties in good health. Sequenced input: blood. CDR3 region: CASSPGSTGVTSGANVLTF. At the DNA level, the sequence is TGTGCCAGCAGTCCCGGATCTACAGGGGTTACCTCTGGGGCCAACGTCCTGACTTTC.